Presented here are 19 T cell receptor beta chains from one specimen sequenced in a study of breast tumors, draining lymph nodes, adjacent tissues (dated by TCRdb to the mid-2010s). Receptor libraries were prepared by multiplex PCR. This sample was sequenced with an Illumina HiSeq 2000. TCRdb reprocessing: public reads trimmed at Q25 with fastp, clones called with MiXCR, in-frame beta chains kept. Rows matching on CDR3 protein sequence are summarized as one entry with the most common DNA and genes. This sample comprises fewer than 200,000 distinct CDR3 sequences, 30% to 40% of them detected only once. The leading ten clones occupy 3.8% of the sample. Lymph node samples were obtained from the axillary draining lymph nodes of breast cancer patients. Sequencing was done on a sample of axillary lymph node tissue. Receptor source: a female donor with breast cancer. Some clones in this sample may be carry-over from other donors' samples.

This clonotype was detected ten times or more. This sequence joins TRBV10-1 and TRBJ2-7, with 14 bases that match TRBD2. V was clipped by 4 bases and J by 7 bases; unmatched bases: 12. Germline values: CDR1 WNHNN, CDR2 SYGVQD (reference sequence). This CDR3 contains 17 residues. The CDR3: CASSGPGLAGVIGEQYF. The CDR3 bases are TGCGCCAGCAGTGGACCGGGACTAGCGGGAGTAATAGGGGAGCAGTACTTC.

In this sample, this clonotype turned up many times. The chain carries TRBV24-1 and TRBJ2-1; 7 bases fit TRBD2. Trimming cost V 1 base and J 6 bases; bases outside gene matches: 5. The CDR3 is 15 amino acids. CDR1 and CDR2 (germline): KGHDR, SFDVKD. The CDR3 DNA sequence: TGTGCCACCAGTGATTTCGGGGGAGGGGTCAATGAGCAGTTCTTC. Translation: CATSDFGGGVNEQFF.

This clonotype was seen at least ten times. The chain is built from TRBV7-2 and TRBJ1-2; D is unclear. Germline V gene sequence: CDR1 SGHTA, CDR2 FQGNSA. The CDR3 has 13 residues. V lost 4 bases and J lost 4, with 10 bases in between. This CDR3 is CASSSQVVYGYTF. The CDR3 bases are TGTGCCAGCAGCTCCCAGGTCGTCTATGGCTACACCTTC.

This clonotype has a handful of counts. A clone one base away is much larger, so this may be a read error. The chain is built from TRBV3-1 and TRBJ1-6; D remains unclear. This CDR3 region has 15 residues. From germline, CDR1 is LGHDT and CDR2 YNNKEL (reference sequence). The CDR3 nucleotides are TGTGCCAGCAGCCAAGATGTCCGAGGTGGTTCACCCCTCCGCTTT. Its translation: CASSQDVRGGSPLRF.

As to this clonotype: A read error may explain this, as a much larger clone is one base away. The J gene is TRBJ2-1, the V gene TRBV6-5, with a tentative D call TRBD2 (6 bases). The CDR3 extends over 14 amino acids. In germline, CDR1 is MNHEY, CDR2 SVGAGI. Between the trimmed V and J ends, which lost 4 bases and 4 bases, there was a span of 11 bases. CDR3: CASSCIRGYNEQFF. CDR3 sequence (DNA): TGTGCCAGCAGTTGCATTCGGGGGTACAATGAGCAGTTCTTC.

This clonotype has ten or more counts. CDR3 region: CASSSWGGDNYGYTF. The CDR3, as DNA: TGTGCCAGCAGCTCCTGGGGGGGGGACAACTATGGCTACACCTTC. The chain uses TRBV9 and TRBJ1-2; D may be TRBD1 (5 bases). This CDR3 has 15 amino acids. Trimming left V 4 bases short and J 2 bases short, with 15 bases between. Germline V gene lookup returns CDR1 SGDLS and CDR2 YYNGEE.

This clonotype was found a few times. The V and J genes are TRBV11-2 and TRBJ1-1; tentative D call: TRBD1 (6 bases). From germline, CDR1 is SGHAT and CDR2 FQNNGV. The CDR3 runs to 15 residues. V lost 5 bases and J 6 bases, leaving 19 bases between the germline ends. As DNA, the CDR3 is TGTGCCAGCAGCCCACGAGGCCTACGACAGGCTGAAGCTTTCTTT. Amino acids: CASSPRGLRQAEAFF. Full variable domain (missing parts from reference TRBV11-2 and TRBJ1-1): EAGVAQSPRYKIIEKRQSVAFWCNPISGHATLYWYQQILGQGPKLLIQFQNNGVVDDSQLPKDRFSAERLKGVDSTLKIQPAKLEDSAVYLCASSPRGLRQAEAFFGQGTRLTVV.

Remarks on this clonotype: A read error may be the cause here, since a much bigger clone is one base away. CDR3 DNA sequence: TGTGCCAGCAGTTTCGGCGGGGTTTGGGATAATGAAAAACTGTTTTTT. Its translation is CASSFGGVWDNEKLFF. The chain links TRBV12-3 or TRBV12-4 to TRBJ1-4, with no clear D. V was cut by 3 bases and J by 4 bases, with 15 bases left in between. CDR3 length equals 16 residues.

The J gene is TRBJ2-7, the V gene TRBV7-8, with 8 bases matching TRBD1. The trim removed 4 bases at V and 4 bases at J, leaving 6 bases unmatched. This CDR3 spans 14 amino acids. The germline V gene has CDR1 SGHVS and CDR2 FQNEAQ. CDR3 in amino acids: CASSSPGQAYEQYF. CDR3 sequence (DNA): TGTGCCAGCAGCTCCCCGGGACAGGCTTACGAGCAGTACTTC.

This clonotype was observed many times. The chain couples TRBV3-1 to TRBJ2-1; tentative D call: TRBD2 (6 bases). The V end was cut by 5 bases, the J end by 3 bases, with 11 bases between. The V gene's germline CDR1 is LGHDT and CDR2 YNNKEL (reference sequence). This CDR3 comprises 14 residues. The CDR3 is CASSTPGVYNEQFF. CDR3 in DNA: TGTGCCAGCAGCACTCCGGGAGTCTACAATGAGCAGTTCTTC.

The gene calls are TRBV4-1 and TRBJ1-4; D is undetermined. Germline V gene sequence: CDR1 MGHRA, CDR2 YSYEKL. V shed 0 bases and J shed 7 bases, with 12 bases lying between them. The CDR3 runs 15 residues. CDR3 residues: CASSQDIGSCEKLFF. CDR3 nucleotide sequence: TGCGCCAGCAGCCAAGATATCGGGAGTTGTGAAAAACTGTTTTTT.

The gene calls are TRBV29-1 and TRBJ2-7, with D possibly matching TRBD2 (6 bases). The CDR3 totals 14 residues. Trimming removed 4 bases at V and 0 bases at J, with 13 bases between. CDR1 and CDR2 (germline): SQVTM, ANQGSEA. The CDR3 DNA is TGCAGCGTTGCTGGACGGGACTCCTCCTACGAGCAGTACTTC. This sequence encodes CSVAGRDSSYEQYF.

The rearrangement uses TRBV11-2 and TRBJ2-2; D unresolved. V shed 5 bases and J shed 4 bases, with 14 bases lying between them. The CDR3 is made up of 15 amino acids. Germline V gene lookup returns CDR1 SGHAT and CDR2 FQNNGV. The CDR3 spells CASSPRLGRTGELFF. The CDR3 nucleotides are TGTGCCAGCAGCCCTAGATTAGGGCGCACCGGGGAGCTGTTTTTT.

This clonotype was counted at least ten times. V and J are TRBV19 and TRBJ1-5; D remains unclear. The CDR3 extends over 17 amino acids. Trimming removed 1 base from V and 0 bases from J, with 13 bases in between. Looked up from germline, CDR1 is LNHDA and CDR2 is SQIVND (reference sequence). CDR3 in DNA: TGTGCCAGTAGTATAGGTGCCAGTCAATATAGCAATCAGCCCCAGCATTTT. It translates to CASSIGASQYSNQPQHF.

Comments on this clonotype: This could be a read error, since a much larger clone is one nucleotide away. V usage is TRBV20-1 and J usage is TRBJ1-2, with 11 bases identical to TRBD1. The CDR3 is 14 residues long. Germline loops: CDR1 DFQATT, CDR2 SNEGSKA (reference sequence). CDR3 in amino acids: CSAGGQGANSGYTF. DNA for the CDR3: TGCAGTGCGGGAGGACAGGGGGCGAACTCTGGCTACACCTTC.

In its sample, this clonotype was seen a few times. With a much larger clone just one base away, this may be a read error. The chain uses TRBV7-3 and TRBJ2-2; D assignment may be TRBD1 or TRBD2 (5 bases each). Germline V CDR1 and CDR2: SGHTA, FQGTGA. This CDR3 has 15 residues. CDR3 region: CASRKGKRNTGELLF. The DNA of the CDR3 is TGTGCCAGCAGAAAGGGGAAACGGAACACCGGGGAGCTGCTTTTT. Supplemented by reference TRBV7-3 and TRBJ2-2, the full variable domain reads GAGVSQTPSNKVTEKGKYVELRCDPISGHTALYWYRQSLGQGPEFLIYFQGTGAADDSGLPNDRFFAVRPEGSVSTLKIQRTERGDSAVYLCASRKGKRNTGELLFGEGSRLTVL.

V gene TRBV9 combines with J gene TRBJ2-1; TRBD2 is a possible D gene (7 bases). There are 13 residues in the CDR3. V was cut by 3 bases and J by 8 bases, with 12 bases left in between. Germline CDR1 and CDR2: SGDLS and YYNGEE. CDR3 sequence reads: CASSGGGNDEQFF. CDR3 DNA: TGTGCCAGCAGCGGGGGGGGCAACGATGAGCAGTTCTTC.

This clonotype has at least ten counts. This chain links TRBV5-8 with TRBJ2-5, with 15 nucleotides matching TRBD2. This CDR3 contains 16 residues. From germline, CDR1 is SGHTS and CDR2 YDEGEE. V shed 4 bases and J 5 bases; nucleotides not matched to a gene: 6. The DNA of the CDR3 is TGTGCCAGCAGCCAAGGGACTAGCGGGGGGTGGGAGACCCAGTACTTC. The encoded protein is CASSQGTSGGWETQYF.

This clonotype was observed a handful of times. The chain uses TRBV28 and TRBJ2-7, with TRBD1 identical over 9 bases. Germline V gene lookup returns CDR1 MDHEN and CDR2 SYDVKM. V lost 6 bases to trimming and J lost 4 bases; unmatched junction nucleotides: 10. The CDR3 sequence is 15 residues long. CDR3 nucleotides: TGTGCCAGCAGCTCACAGACAGGGGGTCTTTACGAGCAGTACTTC. Encoded protein: CASSSQTGGLYEQYF.